Listed below are T cell receptor beta chains from one sample, sequenced in a study of early T cells in non-severe SARS-CoV-2 infection. TCRdb re-called the 5' RACE reads with MiXCR, one entry per CDR3 protein. The sample has over 70,000 distinct CDR3 sequences, 13% to 15% seen once. The source material was whole blood. Receptors were obtained from an adult who was a healthcare worker with PCR-confirmed SARS-CoV-2 infection or an uninfected control (not recorded which). The CDR3 runs from the conserved cysteine through the conserved F or W. Each record gives: CDR3 DNA, CDR3 protein, V gene, J gene, clone size, D gene. A D gene is named only where the DNA matches it firmly. Size is stated for part of the rows, as once, few or many counts, or as a class when the clone is expanded.

CDR3 DNA: TGTGCCAGCAGTTTAACGGGACAGGGAGGGTCACCCCTCCACTTT
CDR3 protein: CASSLTGQGGSPLHF
V gene: TRBV28
J gene: TRBJ1-6
clone size: -
D gene: TRBD1

CDR3 DNA: TGTGCCAGCAGCACCCGGGACAGGGGTTTTAACACCGGGGAGCTGTTTTTT
CDR3 protein: CASSTRDRGFNTGELFF
V gene: TRBV13
J gene: TRBJ2-2
clone size: many
D gene: TRBD1

CDR3 DNA: TGTGCCAGCAGCAAAGGGGGGCTTGGCGGGAGAAGTGACGGGGAGCTGTTTTTT
CDR3 protein: CASSKGGLGGRSDGELFF
V gene: TRBV21-1
J gene: TRBJ2-2
clone size: many
D gene: -

CDR3 DNA: TGCGCCAGCAGCCCGACAGGGGGCAATGAGCAGTTCTTC
CDR3 protein: CASSPTGGNEQFF
V gene: TRBV4-1
J gene: TRBJ2-1
clone size: few
D gene: TRBD1

CDR3 DNA: TGTGCCAGCAGTTACTCAACACACGACCAAACCGCAAGCACAGATACGCAGTATTTT
CDR3 protein: CASSYSTHDQTASTDTQYF
V gene: TRBV6-2/TRBV6-3
J gene: TRBJ2-3
clone size: -
D gene: -

CDR3 DNA: TGTGCCAGCAGTGACGGGTACTCCTCTGGAAACACCATATATTTT
CDR3 protein: CASSDGYSSGNTIYF
V gene: TRBV2
J gene: TRBJ1-3
clone size: many
D gene: -

CDR3 DNA: TGTGCCAGCGCCGGGACAGGGAAAAATGAGCAGTTCTTC
CDR3 protein: CASAGTGKNEQFF
V gene: TRBV6-6
J gene: TRBJ2-1
clone size: few
D gene: TRBD1

CDR3 DNA: TGTGCCAGCAGCTTCCAAGGGCTTAGCACAGATACGCAGTATTTT
CDR3 protein: CASSFQGLSTDTQYF
V gene: TRBV11-2
J gene: TRBJ2-3
clone size: -
D gene: -

CDR3 DNA: TGTGCCAGCAGTTTTGGGAGAGAACCTTCCTACAATGAGCAGTTCTTC
CDR3 protein: CASSFGREPSYNEQFF
V gene: TRBV12-3/TRBV12-4
J gene: TRBJ2-1
clone size: many
D gene: -

CDR3 DNA: TGCGCCAGCAGCTTGGTTACTAGCGGTTCGAACACCGGGGAGCTGTTTTTT
CDR3 protein: CASSLVTSGSNTGELFF
V gene: TRBV5-1
J gene: TRBJ2-2
clone size: -
D gene: TRBD2

CDR3 DNA: TGTGCCAGCAGTTCCCGGGACAGAACCTACGAGCAGTACTTC
CDR3 protein: CASSSRDRTYEQYF
V gene: TRBV28
J gene: TRBJ2-7
clone size: -
D gene: TRBD1

CDR3 DNA: TGCAGCGTTTCCGGGACAGGGCTACACACCATATATTTT
CDR3 protein: CSVSGTGLHTIYF
V gene: TRBV29-1
J gene: TRBJ1-3
clone size: -
D gene: TRBD1

CDR3 DNA: TGTGCCAGCAGGAGCCCCAGCGGACACCTTACCTACGAGCAGTACTTC
CDR3 protein: CASRSPSGHLTYEQYF
V gene: TRBV11-2
J gene: TRBJ2-7
clone size: -
D gene: -

CDR3 DNA: TGCGCCAGCAGCCACGTCGACGGGGGCGACTATGGCTACACCTTC
CDR3 protein: CASSHVDGGDYGYTF
V gene: TRBV4-1
J gene: TRBJ1-2
clone size: many
D gene: -

CDR3 DNA: TGCGCCAGCAGCTACACGGACAGGGGTACCGGGGAGCTGTTTTTT
CDR3 protein: CASSYTDRGTGELFF
V gene: TRBV5-1
J gene: TRBJ2-2
clone size: -
D gene: TRBD1

CDR3 DNA: TGTGCCAGCAGAGGGGGAGAGACCCAGTACTTC
CDR3 protein: CASRGGETQYF
V gene: TRBV12-3/TRBV12-4
J gene: TRBJ2-5
clone size: many
D gene: -

CDR3 DNA: TGTGCCAGCAGTTACGAGAAGAACACTGAAGCTTTCTTT
CDR3 protein: CASSYEKNTEAFF
V gene: TRBV6-5
J gene: TRBJ1-1
clone size: many
D gene: -

CDR3 DNA: TGTGCCAGCAGCCGGGACGGGGATGAGCAGTTCTTC
CDR3 protein: CASSRDGDEQFF
V gene: TRBV7-9
J gene: TRBJ2-1
clone size: few
D gene: -

CDR3 DNA: TGCAGCGTTGGGACAGGGGGCTTTAGCACCATATATTTT
CDR3 protein: CSVGTGGFSTIYF
V gene: TRBV29-1
J gene: TRBJ1-3
clone size: many
D gene: TRBD1

CDR3 DNA: TGTGCCAGCAACGGGTTGGGGGGCAATCCCCAAGAGACCCAGTACTTC
CDR3 protein: CASNGLGGNPQETQYF
V gene: TRBV6-1
J gene: TRBJ2-5
clone size: -
D gene: -

CDR3 DNA: TGCGCCAGCAGCTTGGCCGGGCACCCTGAAGCTTTCTTT
CDR3 protein: CASSLAGHPEAFF
V gene: TRBV5-1
J gene: TRBJ1-1
clone size: -
D gene: -

CDR3 DNA: TGCAGTTTCCTACGGGGCACTGAAGCTTTCTTT
CDR3 protein: CSFLRGTEAFF
V gene: TRBV20-1
J gene: TRBJ1-1
clone size: few
D gene: -

CDR3 DNA: TGTGCCAGCAGCGTAGAGGGCAGACCTTATGGCTACACCTTC
CDR3 protein: CASSVEGRPYGYTF
V gene: TRBV9
J gene: TRBJ1-2
clone size: -
D gene: -

CDR3 DNA: TGCAGTCAAGAAGCCGGGACAGGGGGCTACGAGCAGTACTTC
CDR3 protein: CSQEAGTGGYEQYF
V gene: TRBV20-1
J gene: TRBJ2-7
clone size: -
D gene: TRBD1

CDR3 DNA: TGCGCCAGCAGCTTTTCCGGGACGCCGGAGACTGAAGCTTTCTTT
CDR3 protein: CASSFSGTPETEAFF
V gene: TRBV4-1
J gene: TRBJ1-1
clone size: few
D gene: -

CDR3 DNA: TGTGCCAGCGGACAGGGGGCAAACACTGAAGCTTTCTTT
CDR3 protein: CASGQGANTEAFF
V gene: TRBV7-9
J gene: TRBJ1-1
clone size: -
D gene: TRBD1

CDR3 DNA: TGCAGCGTTGAAGGTCTGGACGGGACAGACTCCTACGAGCAGTACTTC
CDR3 protein: CSVEGLDGTDSYEQYF
V gene: TRBV29-1
J gene: TRBJ2-7
clone size: few
D gene: TRBD1

CDR3 DNA: TGTGCCGATAGAGAGGTGGGAGCGGGATCGGGGGATACGCAGTATTTT
CDR3 protein: CADREVGAGSGDTQYF
V gene: TRBV2
J gene: TRBJ2-3
clone size: -
D gene: TRBD2